The rows below give T cell receptor beta chains drawn from one sample of a study of patients and donors after allogeneic stem cell transplantation. Each CDR3 protein gets one entry after TCRdb re-called the RT-PCR reads with MiXCR. The table includes around 150,000 distinct CDR3 sequences, approximately 37% detected once. The sequencing input was blood, either unsorted or a sorted T cell fraction (not recorded which). These receptors were taken from a human donor who was either an allogeneic HSCT recipient or a stem cell or donor lymphocyte infusion donor (not recorded which). It is not recorded whose cells these are; they may come from a transplant donor. CDR3s include the opening cysteine and the closing phenylalanine or tryptophan. The D gene is left open where the match is weak. Size is stated for part of the rows, as once, few or many counts, or as a class when the clone is expanded.

CDR3aa | CDR3nt | v_gene | abundance | j_gene | d_gene
CASSSDSRVPFNYGYTF | TGTGCCAGCAGTTCCGACAGCCGAGTCCCGTTTAACTATGGCTACACCTTC | TRBV28 | NA | TRBJ1-2 | NA
CASRGDGGYTF | TGCGCCAGCCGGGGGGACGGTGGCTACACCTTC | TRBV5-1 | NA | TRBJ1-2 | NA
CASSEFPGTGLTGTGELFF | TGTGCCAGCAGTGAATTCCCCGGGACAGGCCTAACGGGGACCGGGGAGCTGTTTTTT | TRBV27 | few | TRBJ2-2 | TRBD1
CASSAPGKSYNEQFF | TGTGCCAGCAGTGCGCCCGGGAAATCCTACAATGAGCAGTTCTTC | TRBV7-9 | NA | TRBJ2-1 | NA
CASRTTGRNEAFF | TGTGCCAGCAGGACGACAGGGAGGAATGAAGCTTTCTTT | TRBV27 | few | TRBJ1-1 | TRBD1
CASSLLEGRGTEAFF | TGTGCCAGCAGTCTACTCGAGGGCAGGGGGACTGAAGCTTTCTTT | TRBV28 | NA | TRBJ1-1 | TRBD1
CAGGTSGTEAFF | TGTGCCGGGGGAACTAGCGGCACTGAAGCTTTCTTT | TRBV12-3/TRBV12-4 | few | TRBJ1-1 | NA
CASSPGTDNEQFF | TGTGCCAGCAGTCCCGGGACGGACAATGAGCAGTTCTTC | TRBV6-6 | few | TRBJ2-1 | NA
CASSLPGTTPTDTQYF | TGTGCCAGCAGTCTCCCGGGGACAACCCCCACAGATACGCAGTATTTT | TRBV27 | NA | TRBJ2-3 | NA
CASSLKNHRQYF | TGTGCCAGCAGTCTTAAAAATCACCGGCAGTATTTT | TRBV28 | NA | TRBJ2-3 | NA
CASSQGSMNTEAFF | TGTGCCAGCAGCCAAGGGTCCATGAACACTGAAGCTTTCTTT | TRBV3-1 | few | TRBJ1-1 | NA
CASSYNLLDGSRNTIYF | TGTGCCAGCAGTTACAATCTATTGGACGGGTCCAGAAACACCATATATTTT | TRBV6-6 | few | TRBJ1-3 | NA
CATTFGENTEAFF | TGTGCCACCACGTTTGGAGAGAACACTGAAGCTTTCTTT | TRBV24-1 | few | TRBJ1-1 | NA
CASSQDPGRGNTEAFF | TGTGCCAGCAGCCAAGACCCGGGGAGGGGGAACACTGAAGCTTTCTTT | TRBV4-2 | NA | TRBJ1-1 | NA
CASSENRAGGGYTF | TGTGCCAGCAGTGAAAATAGGGCAGGTGGCGGCTACACCTTC | TRBV6-1 | few | TRBJ1-2 | NA
CSAMAYNEQFF | TGCAGTGCTATGGCCTACAATGAGCAGTTCTTC | TRBV20-1 | few | TRBJ2-1 | NA
CASSPGRFHTEAFF | TGTGCCAGCAGCCCGGGACGGTTCCACACTGAAGCTTTCTTT | TRBV12-3/TRBV12-4 | few | TRBJ1-1 | NA
CASTLRQAEKLFF | TGTGCCAGCACCCTCCGACAGGCTGAAAAACTGTTTTTT | TRBV12-3/TRBV12-4 | NA | TRBJ1-4 | NA
CAISAKSSDSSGNTIYF | TGTGCCATCAGTGCTAAATCATCGGACAGCTCTGGAAACACCATATATTTT | TRBV10-3 | NA | TRBJ1-3 | NA
CASSSPDSSPLHF | TGTGCCAGCAGCTCGCCCGACAGTTCACCCCTCCACTTT | TRBV7-8 | few | TRBJ1-6 | NA
CASSLPGAGNLDEQYF | TGTGCCAGCAGCCTTCCCGGTGCGGGGAATCTCGACGAGCAGTACTTC | TRBV7-6 | NA | TRBJ2-7 | NA
CASSPTGRPEAFF | TGTGCCAGCAGTCCCACAGGGCGTCCTGAAGCTTTCTTT | TRBV11-2 | few | TRBJ1-1 | NA
CASSYGGLTEAFF | TGTGCCAGCAGTTATGGTGGGTTAACTGAAGCTTTCTTT | TRBV6-5 | NA | TRBJ1-1 | NA
CATSDLAYGYTF | TGTGCCACCAGTGATTTAGCTTATGGCTACACCTTC | TRBV24-1 | many | TRBJ1-2 | NA
CASNPTANYGYTF | TGTGCCAGCAACCCTACAGCTAACTATGGCTACACCTTC | TRBV28 | NA | TRBJ1-2 | NA
CASSEGVPRGEQYF | TGTGCCAGCAGTGAAGGGGTCCCACGGGGCGAGCAGTACTTC | TRBV6-1 | NA | TRBJ2-7 | NA
CATSRDLGARTGELFF | TGTGCCACCAGCAGAGATCTGGGGGCGCGCACCGGGGAGCTGTTTTTT | TRBV15 | NA | TRBJ2-2 | NA
CAVGQANSPLHF | TGTGCCGTGGGACAGGCTAATTCACCCCTCCACTTT | TRBV6-5 | few | TRBJ1-6 | TRBD1
CASSFWQPYEQYF | TGTGCCAGCAGTTTTTGGCAGCCCTACGAGCAGTACTTC | TRBV12-3/TRBV12-4 | NA | TRBJ2-7 | NA
CAIKAEMSRTGELFF | TGTGCCATCAAGGCTGAGATGAGTAGGACCGGGGAGCTGTTTTTT | TRBV10-3 | NA | TRBJ2-2 | NA
CASRPSSGNTIYF | TGTGCCAGCAGACCATCCTCTGGAAACACCATATATTTT | TRBV12-3/TRBV12-4 | NA | TRBJ1-3 | NA
CASSAGTGADLNTGELFF | TGTGCCAGCAGCGCCGGGACAGGGGCCGACCTGAACACCGGGGAGCTGTTTTTT | TRBV7-2 | few | TRBJ2-2 | TRBD1
CASSRTGGQEKLFF | TGTGCCAGCAGCCGGACAGGGGGCCAGGAAAAACTGTTTTTT | TRBV12-3/TRBV12-4 | few | TRBJ1-4 | TRBD1
CASSPRLAGGWAEQFF | TGTGCCAGCAGCCCCCGACTAGCGGGGGGGTGGGCTGAGCAGTTCTTC | TRBV7-3 | NA | TRBJ2-1 | TRBD2
CASSFAKGQGADSPLHF | TGTGCCAGCAGCTTCGCGAAAGGACAGGGGGCTGATTCACCCCTCCACTTT | TRBV13 | NA | TRBJ1-6 | TRBD1
CASSPRRGRDQPQHF | TGCGCCAGCAGCCCGAGAAGGGGACGGGATCAGCCCCAGCATTTT | TRBV5-1 | NA | TRBJ1-5 | NA
CSALYPAGGHNEQFF | TGCAGTGCCCTGTATCCCGCGGGGGGGCACAATGAGCAGTTCTTC | TRBV20-1 | NA | TRBJ2-1 | TRBD2
CASSGPNTEAFF | TGTGCCAGCAGCGGCCCGAACACTGAAGCTTTCTTT | TRBV27 | few | TRBJ1-1 | NA
CASSPSTGIGGYTF | TGTGCCAGCAGTCCGTCGACAGGGATCGGGGGCTACACCTTC | TRBV27 | few | TRBJ1-2 | TRBD1
CASSYTRRDEQFF | TGTGCCAGCAGTTACACTAGGAGGGATGAGCAGTTCTTC | TRBV6-5 | NA | TRBJ2-1 | NA
CASSGVGLMNTEAFF | TGTGCCAGCAGTGGGGTGGGTCTCATGAACACTGAAGCTTTCTTT | TRBV2 | NA | TRBJ1-1 | NA
CASSQAIGLSNYGYTF | TGTGCCAGCAGCCAAGCCATCGGACTCAGCAACTATGGCTACACCTTC | TRBV3-1 | NA | TRBJ1-2 | NA
CSVERTGGGEKLFF | TGCAGCGTTGAGAGGACAGGGGGAGGTGAAAAACTGTTTTTT | TRBV29-1 | NA | TRBJ1-4 | TRBD1
CASSQDGAGNTGELFF | TGTGCCAGCAGCCAAGATGGGGCAGGGAACACCGGGGAGCTGTTTTTT | TRBV3-1 | NA | TRBJ2-2 | NA
CASSHPVGGQWTEAFF | TGTGCCAGCAGCCACCCCGTGGGGGGGCAGTGGACTGAAGCTTTCTTT | TRBV9 | NA | TRBJ1-1 | NA
CASSGSGDTQYF | TGCGCCAGCAGTGGGTCCGGAGATACGCAGTATTTT | TRBV10-2 | NA | TRBJ2-3 | NA
CASSSTVESSYNSPLHF | TGTGCCAGCAGCTCAACGGTGGAGAGCTCCTATAATTCACCCCTCCACTTT | TRBV7-3 | few | TRBJ1-6 | NA
CASSLNNNSPLHF | TGTGCCAGCAGCTTGAACAATAATTCACCCCTCCACTTT | TRBV7-2 | NA | TRBJ1-6 | NA
CASQGLLGTEAFF | TGCGCCAGCCAGGGGCTCTTGGGCACTGAAGCTTTCTTT | TRBV5-1 | NA | TRBJ1-1 | NA
CASSQGDRGNQPQHF | TGCGCCAGCAGCCAAGGGGACAGAGGCAATCAGCCCCAGCATTTT | TRBV4-3 | NA | TRBJ1-5 | TRBD1
CASSATSAGEQFF | TGTGCCAGCAGCGCCACTAGTGCGGGTGAGCAGTTCTTC | TRBV9 | NA | TRBJ2-1 | NA
CASSYGTGAYEQYF | TGTGCCAGCAGTTATGGGACAGGAGCCTACGAGCAGTACTTC | TRBV6-5 | NA | TRBJ2-7 | TRBD1
CASSSQGWEKLFF | TGTGCCAGCAGCTCACAGGGATGGGAAAAACTGTTTTTT | TRBV7-2 | NA | TRBJ1-4 | NA
CSARWGPSGSYEQYF | TGCAGTGCTAGATGGGGGCCCAGCGGGTCCTACGAGCAGTACTTC | TRBV20-1 | NA | TRBJ2-7 | NA
CATSDVRAGTDTQYF | TGTGCCACCAGTGATGTCAGGGCAGGCACAGATACGCAGTATTTT | TRBV24-1 | NA | TRBJ2-3 | NA
CASSSNSYQPQHF | TGTGCCAGCAGCTCGAACTCTTATCAGCCCCAGCATTTT | TRBV7-2 | NA | TRBJ1-5 | NA
CASSTGAEAFF | TGTGCCAGCAGCACTGGCGCTGAAGCTTTCTTT | TRBV7-9 | few | TRBJ1-1 | NA
CASSQEESLDGYTF | TGCGCCAGCAGCCAAGAGGAAAGTTTGGACGGCTACACCTTC | TRBV4-3 | NA | TRBJ1-2 | NA
CASSLAGGPADTQYF | TGTGCCAGCAGCTTAGCGGGGGGGCCGGCAGATACGCAGTATTTT | TRBV12-3/TRBV12-4 | few | TRBJ2-3 | TRBD2